The clone carrying this TCR beta chain showed up just a few times. The antigen remains unidentified. These data are taken from a study of T-cell memory formation after mild COVID-19. Study-wide results and caveats: In pre-infection memory, a portion of responding clones appeared, which suggested that cross-reactive memory joined. Day 15 to 85 contractors were CD4/CD8 balanced; later expanders leaned CD4+.

Germline trimming cut 2 bases from V and 5 bases from J; bases unmatched to any gene: 5. The CDR3 is 14 amino acids. The germline V gene has CDR1 SGHTS and CDR2 YDEGEE. TCRdb itself ran the 5' RACE reads through MiXCR, one entry per CDR3 protein. This table holds about 320,000 distinct CDR3 sequences, over 11% found once. The J gene is TRBJ1-1, the V gene TRBV5-8; 8 positions agree with TRBD1. Sequenced material: PBMCs or a T cell subset sorted from them (not recorded which). This receptor was taken from a young man who had mild COVID-19 (a few samples of this study predate the infection). Cell type and time point are not known. The chain's CDR3 is CASSLRQGRTEAFF. CDR3 DNA: TGTGCCAGCAGCTTAAGACAGGGGAGAACTGAAGCTTTCTTT. Variable domain in full (rest from reference TRBV5-8 and TRBJ1-1): EAGVTQSPTHLIKTRGQQATLRCSPISGHTSVYWYQQALGLGLQFLLWYDEGEERNRGNFPPRFSGRQFPNYSSELNVNALELEDSALYLCASSLRQGRTEAFFGQGTRLTVV.